The 30 T cell receptor beta chains below come from one sample, sequenced in a study of glioma-infiltrating T cells. Using RNA template, CDR3s of TCR alpha and beta were amplified with iRepertoire arm-PCR. TCRdb redid the calling of the multiplex PCR reads with MiXCR, one entry per CDR3 protein. This sample has fewer than 250,000 distinct CDR3 sequences, with more than 25% found just once. Sequencing input: glioma tissue, nonneoplastic brain tissue, or PBMCs (not recorded which). The receptors here all came from a human donor with low-grade glioma or glioblastoma, undergoing nonglioma brain surgery, or in good health (not recorded which).

The genes are TRBV5-5 and TRBJ2-7, with D perhaps TRBD2 (6 bases). The CDR3 covers 16 residues. CDR1 and CDR2 from the germline V gene are SGHKS and YYEKEE (reference sequence). Trimming shortened V by 1 base and J by 4 bases, and 18 bases separated the two germline ends. CDR3 sequence reads: CASSLRHRGIPYEQYF. The CDR3 bases are TGTGCCAGCAGCTTGCGCCACCGGGGGATCCCGTACGAGCAGTACTTC.

Comment on this clonotype: A read error may produce the germline difference seen at one junction end. The chain uses TRBV29-1 and TRBJ2-1, with TRBD2 matching over 11 bases. Germline V gives CDR1 SQVTM, CDR2 ANQGSEA. The CDR3 spans 14 residues. CDR3 DNA sequence: TGCAGCGTTGGGACTAGCGGGCTGTACAATGAGCGGTTCTTC. Translation gives CSVGTSGLYNERFF.

This clonotype has more than one count but fewer than ten. The gene calls are TRBV29-1 and TRBJ1-1; D uncertain. Looked up from germline, CDR1 is SQVTM and CDR2 is ANQGSEA. Deletions cut 2 bases from V and 10 bases from J, with 20 bases between. This CDR3 has 14 residues. The CDR3 DNA sequence: TGCAGCGTTGAACGTCGCAGCCCCTCAACGGCAGCTTTCTTT. Its protein is CSVERRSPSTAAFF.

Points on this clonotype: With a much larger clone just one base away, this may be a read error. The CDR3 nucleotides are TGTGCCAGCAGCCAGTGGGGACGGGTGAACACTGAAGCTTTCTTT. The encoded protein is CASSQWGRVNTEAFF. This rearrangement joins TRBV14 to TRBJ1-1; weak D call: TRBD1 (5 bases). V was clipped by 3 bases and J by 0 bases, with 11 bases between them. This CDR3 region has 15 residues. CDR1 and CDR2 from the germline V gene are SGHDN and FVKESK.

The rearrangement uses TRBV7-2 and TRBJ2-5; D remains unclear. The germline V gene encodes CDR1 SGHTA and CDR2 FQGNSA. The ends were cut back, 8 bases at V and 5 bases at J, with 9 bases in the middle. The CDR3 sequence is 11 residues long. This chain's CDR3 is CASLPSETQYF. The CDR3 region has the DNA TGTGCCAGCTTACCAAGTGAGACCCAGTACTTC.

This clonotype was picked up many times. The V call is TRBV15, the J call TRBJ2-1; 11 bases match TRBD2. Per the germline V gene, CDR1 is LNHNV and CDR2 is YYDKDF (reference sequence). Unmatched junction bases numbered 7, after V lost 4 bases and J lost 8 bases. The CDR3 covers 15 residues. The CDR3 DNA follows: TGTGCCACCAGCAAGGGACTAGCGGCAGCGGATGAGCAGTTCTTC. Residues: CATSKGLAAADEQFF.

The V and J genes are TRBV29-1 and TRBJ2-5; tentatively, D is TRBD1 (6 bases). V dropped 5 bases and J dropped 4 bases, with 8 bases sitting between them. Germline V gene data show CDR1 as SQVTM and CDR2 as ANQGSEA. CDR3 length: 11 residues. The CDR3 DNA follows: TGCAGCGTTAAAGGGGGAGAGACCCAGTACTTC. This codes for CSVKGGETQYF.

Comments on this clonotype: It may be a read error: a sequence one base away is much more abundant. This chain connects TRBV12-3 or TRBV12-4 to TRBJ1-2, with 9 bases identical to TRBD1. This CDR3 has 14 residues. With 9 bases clipped from V and 6 bases from J, the junction kept 11 bases outside the gene matches. CDR3 sequence: CARSRDRESDGYTF. CDR3 DNA: TGTGCCAGAAGCCGGGACAGGGAATCCGATGGCTACACCTTC.

This clonotype is medium-sized (0.01 to 0.1%) in the sample. This chain uses TRBV6-2 or TRBV6-3 with TRBJ1-1; the D is unclear. Germline loops: CDR1 MNHEY, CDR2 SVGEGT. V was trimmed by 5 bases and J by 0 bases, leaving 7 bases between them. CDR3 size: 13 residues. The CDR3 reads CASSGLLNTEAFF. The CDR3 coding sequence is TGTGCCAGCAGTGGACTGCTGAACACTGAAGCTTTCTTT.

A single count supports this clonotype. V usage is TRBV27 and J usage is TRBJ1-2; 8 bases are shared with TRBD1. Germline V gene sequence: CDR1 MNHEY, CDR2 SMNVEV (reference sequence). With V trimmed by 3 bases and J by 6 bases, 3 bases remained unmatched. This CDR3 is built from 13 residues. The CDR3 is CASSFRTGNGYTF. The CDR3 bases are TGTGCCAGCAGTTTCCGGACAGGGAATGGCTACACCTTC.

A word on this clonotype: Just one base apart from a much larger clone, this may be a read error. CDR3 region: CATSDPLAGGRHNEQSF. The DNA for the CDR3 is TGTGCCACCAGTGACCCTCTAGCGGGAGGACGGCACAATGAGCAGTCCTTC. The gene calls are TRBV24-1 and TRBJ2-1; 11 nucleotides line up with TRBD2. There are 17 residues in the CDR3. The germline V gene has CDR1 KGHDR and CDR2 SFDVKD.

This clonotype was seen ten or more times. The V gene is TRBV2, the J gene TRBJ1-5; no definite D call. Trimming left V 7 bases short and J 4 bases short, with 11 bases between. Per the germline V gene, CDR1 is SNHLY and CDR2 is FYNNEI. CDR3 length: 13 amino acids. CDR3 amino acids: CASKGQRNQPQHF. The CDR3 DNA reads TGTGCCAGCAAGGGTCAGAGAAATCAGCCCCAGCATTTT.

There are many counts of this clonotype. CDR3 nucleotide sequence: TGCAGTGCTAGAGATTGGGGGACCGAATACAATGAGCAGTTCTTC. This sequence encodes CSARDWGTEYNEQFF. V gene TRBV20-1 combines with J gene TRBJ2-1; D may match TRBD1 or TRBD2 (5 bases each). CDR1 and CDR2 from the germline V gene are DFQATT and SNEGSKA (reference sequence). The V end lost 0 bases, the J end lost 4 bases, and 13 bases lay between the germline ends. The length of the CDR3 is 15 residues.

This clonotype has just a few counts. The chain is built from TRBV7-2 and TRBJ1-1; 7 bases align to TRBD1. The CDR3 loop spans 16 amino acids. The germline V gene encodes CDR1 SGHTA and CDR2 FQGNSA. The ends lost 3 bases at V and 2 bases at J; junction bases unmatched: 9. DNA of the CDR3: TGTGCCAGCAGCTTCTCAACAGGGGCCTTAAACACTGAAGCTTTCTTT. Residues: CASSFSTGALNTEAFF.

This clonotype was recorded at least ten times. The chain joins TRBV6-2 or TRBV6-3 to TRBJ2-1; 7 bases fit TRBD1. Germline V lookup: CDR1 MNHEY, CDR2 SVGEGT. This CDR3 has 16 amino acids. Losses at the gene ends were 5 bases for V and 4 bases for J; bases not matched to a gene: 11. DNA for the CDR3: TGTGCCAGCAGTGGACCGACAGGGCGATATTACAATGAGCAGTTCTTC. Its protein is CASSGPTGRYYNEQFF.

This clonotype was picked up one time. Possible read error: a much larger clone is one base away. The chain uses TRBV28 and TRBJ2-4; D not resolved. V was trimmed by 6 bases and J by 9 bases, leaving 12 bases between them. The germline gives CDR1 MDHEN, CDR2 SYDVKM. This CDR3 has 12 residues. The CDR3 coding sequence is TGTGCCAGCAGGCGCCCGAAGTCCATTCAGTACTTC. It translates to CASRRPKSIQYF.

This clonotype has just one count. A much larger clone differs from this one at a single base, so this may be a read error. The rearrangement joins TRBV19 to TRBJ1-5; D perhaps matches TRBD1 (6 bases). CDR1 is LNHDA and CDR2 is SQIVND in the germline V gene (reference sequence). CDR3 length: 16 residues. CDR3 DNA: TGTGCCAGTAGTATAGATCTGATCGGGGGCGGTCAGCCCAAGCATTTT. Translation: CASSIDLIGGGQPKHF.

Turning to this clonotype: This could be a read error, since a much larger clone is one nucleotide away. This CDR3 fails to terminate in the conserved phenylalanine or tryptophan, so it likely reflects a read error. The genes are TRBV5-4 and TRBJ1-2; D remains ambiguous. CDR3 length: 14 amino acids. The V and J ends lost 0 bases and 1 base respectively, with 7 bases between them. The germline V gene has CDR1 SGHNT and CDR2 YYREEE (reference sequence). The CDR3 DNA reads as TGTGCCAGCAGCTTGGCGGGAAATAACTATGGCTACACCTGC. As protein: CASSLAGNNYGYTC.

The chain combines TRBV20-1 with TRBJ2-1; 9 positions match TRBD2. Germline V gene sequence: CDR1 DFQATT, CDR2 SNEGSKA (reference sequence). The V segment lost 6 bases and the J segment 15 bases; nucleotides outside the gene matches: 15. This CDR3 has 13 amino acids. Written as DNA, the CDR3 is TGCAGTGCACAAGAGAGCGGGAGGAAGTTTGGGTTCTTC. It codes for CSAQESGRKFGFF.

Comment on this clonotype: A much larger clone differs by one base, so this may be a read error. The genes are TRBV20-1 and TRBJ2-7; 8 bases match TRBD2. The CDR3 runs to 16 residues. Germline V gene data show CDR1 as DFQATT and CDR2 as SNEGSKA (reference sequence). Unmatched junction bases numbered 12, after V lost 5 bases and J lost 0 bases. DNA for the CDR3: TGCAGTGCTCGGGACGGGCGGGAGGCCAACTCCTACGAGCAGTACGTC. Amino acids: CSARDGREANSYEQYV.

This clonotype came up many times. The V gene is TRBV20-1, the J gene TRBJ2-3, with D possibly matching TRBD2 (6 bases). The ends were cut back, 4 bases at V and 3 bases at J, with 20 bases in the middle. Germline loops: CDR1 DFQATT, CDR2 SNEGSKA (reference sequence). CDR3 size: 16 residues. CDR3 protein: CSATRTSGGVTDTQYF. The CDR3 nucleotides are TGCAGTGCTACCCGGACCAGCGGAGGGGTTACAGATACGCAGTATTTT.

This clonotype appeared many times. The chain combines TRBV29-1 with TRBJ1-2; TRBD1 matches at 7 bases. Germline-derived CDR1 and CDR2 are SQVTM and ANQGSEA. CDR3 length: 12 residues. Trimming removed 6 bases from V and 5 bases from J; junction bases left unmatched: 6. The CDR3, as DNA: TGCAGCGTGGGACAGAATGAGTATGGCTACACCTTC. Amino acids: CSVGQNEYGYTF. The full variable domain, its missing parts supplied by reference TRBV29-1 and TRBJ1-2, is SAVISQKPSRDICQRGTSLTIQCQVDSQVTMMFWYRQQPGQSLTLIATANQGSEATYESGFVIDKFPISRPNLTFSTLTVSNMSPEDSSIYLCSVGQNEYGYTFGSGTRLTVV.

V is TRBV7-9 and J is TRBJ1-2, with no clear D. Trimming removed 4 bases at V and 2 bases at J, with 11 bases between. Germline V gene sequence: CDR1 SEHNR, CDR2 FQNEAQ (reference sequence). The CDR3 totals 14 residues. The DNA for the CDR3 is TGTGCCAGCAGCTCCGGACTGGAGAACTATGGCTACACCTTC. This encodes CASSSGLENYGYTF. The full variable domain, in which reference TRBV7-9 and TRBJ1-2 provide the parts outside the CDR3, is DTGVSQNPRHKITKRGQNVTFRCDPISEHNRLYWYRQTLGQGPEFLTYFQNEAQLEKSRLLSDRFSAERPKGSFSTLEIQRTEQGDSAMYLCASSSGLENYGYTFGSGTRLTVV.

This clonotype has ten or more counts. The V and J genes are TRBV7-9 and TRBJ2-7; TRBD1 is a possible D gene (6 bases). The CDR3 extends over 14 amino acids. Germline V gene sequence: CDR1 SEHNR, CDR2 FQNEAQ (reference sequence). Trimming left V 4 bases short and J 3 bases short, with 13 bases between. DNA for the CDR3: TGTGCCAGCAGCTCCCAGACAGGAAACTACGAGCAGTACTTC. It is translated as CASSSQTGNYEQYF.

The sample holds many counts of this clonotype. The J gene is TRBJ1-2, the V gene TRBV20-1; 10 bases agree with TRBD1. Germline V gene sequence: CDR1 DFQATT, CDR2 SNEGSKA (reference sequence). The CDR3 has 15 amino acids. The ends lost 1 base at V and 5 bases at J; junction bases unmatched: 7. CDR3: CSARVPDRGGYGYTF. The CDR3 bases are TGCAGTGCTAGAGTCCCGGACAGGGGGGGATATGGCTACACCTTC.

On this clonotype itself: Just one base apart from a much larger clone, this may be a read error. The V call is TRBV7-2, the J call TRBJ2-5; D may be TRBD2 (7 bases). Germline V gives CDR1 SGHTA, CDR2 FQGNSA. The V end was cut by 3 bases, the J end by 4 bases, with 24 bases between. The CDR3 is made up of 18 amino acids. The CDR3 bases are TGTGCCAGCAGCTTTAGGGGGGCGGGAGAAGAACCACGAGAGACCCAGTACTTC. Amino acids: CASSFRGAGEEPRETQYF.

Regarding this clonotype: One end of the junction does not line up with germline, which may come from a read error. CDR3 in DNA: TGCGCCAGCAGTTACTCGATGGGAGGGCAAGAGACCCAGTACTTC. Translation: CASSYSMGGQETQYF. The chain combines TRBV6-2 or TRBV6-3 with TRBJ2-5, with TRBD2 matching 7 bases. The CDR3 runs to 15 residues. In germline, CDR1 is MNHEY, CDR2 SVGEGT.

CDR3 bases: TGTGCCAGCCGGCCAACAGGGACTCTCTATGGCTACACCTTC. This encodes CASRPTGTLYGYTF. The rearrangement links TRBV27 to TRBJ1-2, with D perhaps matching TRBD1 (6 bases). The CDR3 has 14 amino acids. The germline V gene encodes CDR1 MNHEY and CDR2 SMNVEV (reference sequence). Trimming took 8 bases from V and 4 from J, leaving 17 bases between them.

Ten or more counts support this clonotype. This chain uses TRBV6-6 with TRBJ2-7; 9 nucleotides agree with TRBD2. This CDR3 region has 15 residues. CDR1 MNHNY and CDR2 SVGAGI come from the germline V gene (reference sequence). With 0 bases clipped from V and 3 bases from J, the junction kept 3 bases outside the gene matches. In DNA, the CDR3 is TGTGCCAGCAGTTACTCAGCTAGCGGGATCTACGAGCAGTACTTC. This translates into CASSYSASGIYEQYF.

In regard to this clonotype: A much larger clone differs by one base, so this may be a read error. This chain links TRBV24-1 with TRBJ2-1; TRBD2 aligns across 13 bases. This CDR3 has 15 residues. From germline, CDR1 is KGHDR and CDR2 SFDVKD. The CDR3 sequence: CATSDYGLAGDEQSF. CDR3 nucleotide sequence: TGTGCCACCAGTGACTACGGACTAGCGGGAGATGAGCAGTCCTTC.